These 25 T cell receptor beta chains were all obtained from the same sample, sequenced in a study of cytomegalovirus exposure and HLA in healthy donors. PCR used 60 Vbeta primers and 13 Jbeta primers. Sequencing was performed with immunoSEQ multiplex PCR; in TCRdb, only in-frame clones are kept and a portion is missing. The table has about 59,000 clones, 80% seen once. Sequencing used PBMCs. The origin of the receptors is a woman in her thirties or forties in good health and CMV-seronegative.

In this sample, this clone turned up a few times. The chain uses TRBV16 and TRBJ1-5; maybe TRBD1 (5 bases). The V end lost 1 base, the J end lost 0 bases, and 34 bases lay between the germline ends. CDR1 and CDR2 from the germline V gene are KGHSY and FQNENV. The CDR3 runs 24 residues. For the CDR3, the DNA is TGTGCCAGCAGCCAATTCAAAGGGGTCGGGCAGGATATTCCTGTAAGTTATAGCAATCAGCCCCAGCATTTT. This gives the protein CASSQFKGVGQDIPVSYSNQPQHF.

This chain links TRBV4-1 with TRBJ2-7; unclear D gene. The V gene's germline CDR1 is MGHRA and CDR2 YSYEKL. V lost 1 base to trimming and J lost 5 bases, with 9 bases between them. The CDR3 sequence is 13 residues long. The CDR3 sequence is CASSQGSRNEQYF. CDR3 in DNA: TGCGCCAGCAGCCAAGGATCGAGGAACGAGCAGTACTTC.

This sequence joins TRBV6-1 and TRBJ1-5; D is unresolved. Germline lookup yields CDR1 MNHNS and CDR2 SASEGT. The CDR3 extends over 14 amino acids. The ends were cut back, 6 bases at V and 3 bases at J, with 12 bases in the middle. CDR3: CASREGQINQPQHF. In nucleotides, the CDR3 is TGTGCCAGCAGGGAGGGTCAGATCAATCAGCCCCAGCATTTT.

The chain has TRBV28 and TRBJ2-2, with 9 bases that match TRBD2. Trimming took 3 bases from V and 6 from J; bases not matched to a gene: 11. CDR1 and CDR2 (germline): MDHEN, SYDVKM. This CDR3 has 17 residues. CDR3 amino acids: CASSLVLNSGSPGELFF. The CDR3 bases are TGTGCCAGCAGTTTGGTATTGAATAGCGGGAGCCCCGGGGAGCTGTTTTTT.

V gene TRBV4-1 combines with J gene TRBJ2-2; tentative D call: TRBD1 (6 bases). Germline V gives CDR1 MGHRA, CDR2 YSYEKL. This CDR3 spans 14 amino acids. The germline V and J ends were trimmed by 3 bases and 5 bases, with 10 bases remaining between them. Written as DNA, the CDR3 is TGCGCCAGCAGCCACACAGGGCCAACCGGGGAGCTGTTTTTT. Translated: CASSHTGPTGELFF.

J is TRBJ2-3 and V is TRBV5-5; D is unresolved. CDR1 SGHKS and CDR2 YYEKEE come from the germline V gene (reference sequence). The V gene lost 0 bases and the J gene lost 5 bases, with 10 bases spanning the gap. This CDR3 has 14 residues. As DNA, the CDR3 is TGTGCCAGCAGCTTGGGCCAGGCAAAAGATACGCAGTATTTT. Protein sequence: CASSLGQAKDTQYF.

This chain connects TRBV4-1 to TRBJ2-1; TRBD1 agrees at 7 bases. The length of the CDR3 is 14 residues. V dropped 1 base and J dropped 7; count of bases not matched to a gene: 4. Germline CDR1 reads MGHRA; CDR2 reads YSYEKL. CDR3 in amino acids: CASSQADRTNEQFF. The DNA of the CDR3 is TGCGCCAGCAGCCAAGCGGACAGGACGAATGAGCAGTTCTTC.

The rearrangement uses TRBV19 and TRBJ2-5, with 8 bases matching TRBD1. The assigned J gene may be wrong: the sequence end matches TRBJ2-7 better. The CDR3 is 15 amino acids. CDR1 and CDR2 (germline): LNHDA, SQIVND (reference sequence). This CDR3 is CASRLTGTGEYEQYF. DNA of the CDR3: TGTGCCAGTCGGTTAACCGGGACAGGCGAGTACGAGCAGTACTTC.

As concerns this clone: At one boundary the junction diverges from the germline segment, which might be a read error. This chain links TRBV7-8 with TRBJ2-7, with 9 bases aligning to TRBD2. The germline CDR1 and CDR2 sequences are SGHVS and FQNEAQ. The CDR3 is 15 residues long. The CDR3 nucleotides read TGTGCCAGCAGCCAGACTAGCGGATCTCCGTACGGGCAGTACTTC. It encodes CASSQTSGSPYGQYF.

The chain has TRBV18 and TRBJ1-4; the match to TRBD1 covers 8 bases. The CDR3 extends over 15 amino acids. The ends lost 4 bases at V and 5 bases at J; junction bases unmatched: 6. Germline values: CDR1 KGHSH, CDR2 LQKENI. In nucleotides, the CDR3 is TGTGCCAGCTCACTGAACAGGGGGGCGAATGAAAAACTGTTTTTT. Its protein product is CASSLNRGANEKLFF. Full variable domain (missing parts from reference TRBV18 and TRBJ1-4): NAGVMQNPRHLVRRRGQEARLRCSPMKGHSHVYWYRQLPEEGLKFMVYLQKENIIDESGMPKERFSAEFPKEGPSILRIQQVVRGDSAAYFCASSLNRGANEKLFFGSGTQLSVL.

This clone was counted between two and nine times. This sequence joins TRBV5-1 and TRBJ1-4; D unresolved. V lost 5 bases and J 6 bases, leaving 17 bases between the germline ends. The CDR3 runs to 15 residues. Germline V gene data show CDR1 as SGHRS and CDR2 as YFSETQ. In nucleotides, the CDR3 is TGCGCCAGCAGGAACGAGCTTGCGATGGATGAAAAACTGTTTTTT. Its translation: CASRNELAMDEKLFF.

This clone was observed a single time. The gene calls are TRBV4-3 and TRBJ2-2; a possible D gene is TRBD2 (6 bases). Germline CDR1 LGHNA, CDR2 YSLEER. The CDR3 totals 17 residues. Trimming took 0 bases from V and 0 from J, leaving 11 bases between them. The CDR3 loop reads CASSQDYGGTNTGELFF. The CDR3, as DNA: TGCGCCAGCAGCCAAGATTACGGGGGTACGAACACCGGGGAGCTGTTTTTT.

This chain links TRBV4-2 with TRBJ2-5; 9 bases fit TRBD1. The CDR3 loop spans 13 amino acids. Trimming took 4 bases from V and 5 from J; bases not matched to a gene: 2. Germline CDR1 LGHNA, CDR2 YNFKEQ. The CDR3 DNA follows: TGTGCCAGCAGCCGAGGACAGGGGGAGACCCAGTACTTC. Amino acid sequence: CASSRGQGETQYF.

This clone appeared a single time. The chain joins TRBV19 to TRBJ2-1; tentatively, D is TRBD2 (8 bases). The CDR3 covers 16 residues. Germline V gene data show CDR1 as LNHDA and CDR2 as SQIVND (reference sequence). Trimming pared 4 bases from V and 4 bases from J, leaving 17 bases between. CDR3 nucleotide sequence: TGTGCCAGTAGTAAAGCGGGGGCAGGGGGGTACAATGAGCAGTTCTTC. Protein sequence: CASSKAGAGGYNEQFF.

The chain employs TRBV5-1 and TRBJ2-1, with 10 bases identical to TRBD1. From germline, CDR1 is SGHRS and CDR2 YFSETQ. V was pared by 5 bases and J by 0 bases, with 8 bases of the junction left unmatched. The CDR3 runs 17 residues. The CDR3 is CASRSRDRGYSYNEQFF. The CDR3 coding sequence is TGCGCCAGCAGGAGCCGGGACAGGGGTTACTCCTACAATGAGCAGTTCTTC. The entire variable domain, with the rest obtained from reference TRBV5-1 and TRBJ2-1, is as follows: KAGVTQTPRYLIKTRGQQVTLSCSPISGHRSVSWYQQTPGQGLQFLFEYFSETQRNKGNFPGRFSGRQFSNSRSEMNVSTLELGDSALYLCASRSRDRGYSYNEQFFGPGTRLTVL.

The chain is built from TRBV29-1 and TRBJ1-1, with D perhaps matching TRBD1 (6 bases). This CDR3 contains 12 residues. Deletions cut 7 bases from V and 5 bases from J, with 14 bases between. CDR1 and CDR2 from the germline V gene are SQVTM and ANQGSEA. CDR3 region: CSAQTGRTEAFF. The CDR3 coding sequence is TGCAGCGCGCAGACAGGACGGACTGAAGCTTTCTTT.

This clone was counted between two and nine times. J is TRBJ1-2 and V is TRBV27, with 8 bases identical to TRBD1. The ends lost 8 bases at V and 8 bases at J; junction bases unmatched: 10. From germline, CDR1 is MNHEY and CDR2 SMNVEV (reference sequence). The CDR3 totals 13 residues. CDR3 sequence: CASSGQGFDGYTF. The CDR3 nucleotides are TGTGCCAGCTCCGGACAGGGTTTTGACGGCTACACCTTC.

The gene calls are TRBV5-4 and TRBJ2-7; D perhaps matches TRBD2 (6 bases). With 2 bases removed from V and 6 bases from J, the gap between germline ends came to 18 bases. The germline V gene has CDR1 SGHNT and CDR2 YYREEE (reference sequence). This CDR3 is 15 amino acids long. The DNA for the CDR3 is TGTGCCAGCAGCTTAACGGGAGCACAATTAGGCGAGCAGTACTTC. Protein: CASSLTGAQLGEQYF.

On this clone: Other DNA sequences of this sample code for an identical CDR3. V usage is TRBV28 and J usage is TRBJ1-2; D unresolved. The germline V and J ends were trimmed by 3 bases and 4 bases, with 12 bases remaining between them. CDR1 is MDHEN and CDR2 is SYDVKM in the germline V gene. The CDR3 consists of 14 residues. The chain's CDR3 is CASSFGSTLYGYTF. DNA for the CDR3: TGTGCCAGCAGTTTCGGGAGTACGCTCTATGGCTACACCTTC.

This sequence joins TRBV7-6 and TRBJ2-7, with 8 bases identical to TRBD2. This CDR3 is 19 amino acids long. Germline CDR1 reads SGHVS; CDR2 reads FNYEAQ. V gave up 5 bases and J gave up 2 bases; unmatched junction bases: 20. CDR3: CASSPTWGSLKRETYEQYF. The DNA of the CDR3 is TGTGCCAGCAGCCCTACTTGGGGGTCTCTAAAGCGGGAGACCTACGAGCAGTACTTC.

This chain connects TRBV7-2 to TRBJ2-1; the D gene is possibly TRBD2 (6 bases). CDR1 and CDR2 from the germline V gene are SGHTA and FQGNSA. There are 15 residues in the CDR3. Trimming removed 5 bases at V and 5 bases at J, with 16 bases between. CDR3 sequence (DNA): TGTGCCAGCAGCCTACGCCGGGACTCTAACAATGAGCAGTTCTTC. This gives the protein CASSLRRDSNNEQFF.

The table lists this clone with a count of one. The chain is built from TRBV29-1 and TRBJ2-3; maybe TRBD2 (5 bases). The V end was cut by 4 bases, the J end by 0 bases, with 8 bases between. CDR1 and CDR2 from the germline V gene are SQVTM and ANQGSEA. This CDR3 region has 13 residues. The CDR3 nucleotides read TGCAGCGTTGTAGGCGGGAGCACAGATACGCAGTATTTT. Protein: CSVVGGSTDTQYF.

The J gene is TRBJ1-1, the V gene TRBV11-1, with 10 bases lining up with TRBD1. The CDR3 consists of 14 residues. Trimming cost V 5 bases and J 4 bases; bases outside gene matches: 4. CDR1 is SGHAT and CDR2 is FQDESV in the germline V gene (reference sequence). CDR3 protein: CASSQWDRGTEAFF. The CDR3 bases are TGTGCCAGCAGCCAATGGGACAGGGGCACTGAAGCTTTCTTT.

In regard to this clone: Compared with germline, one end of the junction differs, possibly owing to a read error. DNA for the CDR3: TGTGCCAGCAGCCAAGATTTTCAGGGCGCAGGGGAGCTGGTTTTT. This encodes CASSQDFQGAGELVF. The chain links TRBV4-2 to TRBJ2-2, with a possible D match to TRBD1 (6 bases). This CDR3 is 15 amino acids long. CDR1 is LGHNA and CDR2 is YNFKEQ in the germline V gene.

The rearrangement uses TRBV5-1 and TRBJ2-7; 7 bases agree with TRBD1. V trimming: 7 bases; J trimming: 4 bases; junction bases outside the gene matches: 8. The V gene's germline CDR1 is SGHRS and CDR2 YFSETQ. The CDR3 length is 13 residues. The CDR3 nucleotides are TGCGCCAGCTCCACACAGGGGTCGTACGAGCAGTACTTC. It codes for CASSTQGSYEQYF.